These 22 T cell receptor beta chains came from one sample sequenced in a study of T cell repertoires in cytomegalovirus infection. TCRdb itself ran the reads through MiXCR, one entry per CDR3 protein. The sample yields fewer than 85,000 distinct CDR3 sequences, under 5% seen once. Sequencing input: PBMCs. These receptors all come from a human donor in good health (CMV status not recorded). Some clones in this sample may be carry-over from other donors' samples.

This clonotype was detected ten times or more. This chain uses TRBV7-8 with TRBJ1-3; no definite D call. The CDR3 has 15 residues. Germline lookup yields CDR1 SGHVS and CDR2 FQNEAQ. The ends were cut back, 1 base at V and 0 bases at J, with 7 bases in the middle. Here the CDR3 reads CASSLVGFSGNTIYF. The CDR3 nucleotides read TGTGCCAGCAGCTTAGTTGGCTTCTCTGGAAACACCATATATTTT. The complete variable domain, with remaining parts taken from reference TRBV7-8 and TRBJ1-3, reads GAGVSQSPRYKVAKRGQDVALRCDPISGHVSLFWYQQALGQGPEFLTYFQNEAQLDKSGLPSDRFFAERPEGSVSTLKIQRTQQEDSAVYLCASSLVGFSGNTIYFGEGSWLTVV.

This clonotype was seen more than once but under ten times. The junction does not match germline at one end; this may be a read error. The chain employs TRBV7-7 and TRBJ2-3; 13 bases map to TRBD2. Germline V gene sequence: CDR1 SSHAT, CDR2 FNYEAQ (reference sequence). This CDR3 has 17 amino acids. CDR3 coding DNA: TGTGCTAGCAGCTTATACCCCGGGACTAGCGGGATTGATACGCAGTATTTT. Protein product: CASSLYPGTSGIDTQYF.

In its sample, this clonotype was seen many times. This chain links TRBV6-2 or TRBV6-3 with TRBJ2-7; 10 bases line up with TRBD2. Per germline, CDR1 MNHEY and CDR2 SVGEGT. This CDR3 contains 14 residues. V trimming: 6 bases; J trimming: 2 bases; junction bases outside the gene matches: 4. CDR3 residues: CASRPSGGTYEQYF. The CDR3 DNA follows: TGTGCCAGCAGACCTAGCGGGGGAACCTACGAGCAGTACTTC.

In this sample, this clonotype turned up many times. The chain joins TRBV9 to TRBJ2-1, with 7 bases identical to TRBD2. The CDR3 extends over 14 amino acids. The ends lost 2 bases at V and 5 bases at J; junction bases unmatched: 4. The germline CDR1 and CDR2 sequences are SGDLS and YYNGEE. The CDR3 nucleotides are TGTGCCAGCAGCGTGGGGGGGGGGAACAATGAGCAGTTCTTC. Its translation is CASSVGGGNNEQFF.

This clonotype was recorded many times. The CDR3, as DNA: TGTGCCAGCAGCCGAGGGGCTGGAGGGGGCAATGAGCAGTTCTTC. Translation: CASSRGAGGGNEQFF. The V gene is TRBV7-9, the J gene TRBJ2-1, with D possibly called TRBD1 or TRBD2 (6 bases each). CDR1 is SEHNR and CDR2 is FQNEAQ in the germline V gene (reference sequence). V gave up 5 bases and J gave up 6 bases, with 17 bases separating them. The CDR3 length is 15 residues.

In its sample, this clonotype was seen many times. The rearrangement links TRBV7-8 to TRBJ2-1; 7 positions agree with TRBD2. The CDR3 is made up of 15 amino acids. Germline CDR1 is SGHVS and CDR2 is FQNEAQ. The trim removed 1 base at V and 6 bases at J, leaving 6 bases unmatched. CDR3 loop: CASSLVRGTGNEQFF. The CDR3 DNA reads TGTGCCAGCAGCTTAGTGCGGGGGACGGGCAATGAGCAGTTCTTC.

This clonotype has ten or more counts. The chain uses TRBV7-2 and TRBJ2-1; 7 bases line up with TRBD1. Germline assignment: CDR1 SGHTA and CDR2 FQGNSA. The CDR3 contains 14 residues. V was pared by 5 bases and J by 4 bases, with 5 bases of the junction left unmatched. The CDR3 nucleotides are TGTGCCAGCAGCATCGGGACAGAATACAATGAGCAGTTCTTC. Encoded protein: CASSIGTEYNEQFF.

With respect to this clonotype: At one boundary the junction diverges from the germline segment, which might be a read error. The chain combines TRBV7-9 with TRBJ1-1; no clear D gene. Germline CDR1 is SEHNR and CDR2 is FQNEAQ (reference sequence). There are 12 residues in the CDR3. The CDR3 is CASSFTGTDAFF. CDR3 coding DNA: TGTGCCAGCAGCTTTACGGGCACTGACGCTTTCTTT.

The chain recombines TRBV30 with TRBJ1-2; D may be TRBD1 (6 bases). From germline, CDR1 is GTSNPN and CDR2 SVGIG (reference sequence). CDR3 length: 13 amino acids. With 2 bases removed from V and 2 bases from J, the gap between germline ends came to 9 bases. The CDR3 sequence: CAWSPGGNYGYTF. In nucleotides, the CDR3 is TGTGCCTGGAGTCCTGGGGGCAACTATGGCTACACCTTC.

This clonotype was counted many times. The chain carries TRBV10-3 and TRBJ1-1, with D unresolved. V was clipped by 3 bases and J by 7 bases, with 12 bases between them. Germline V gene sequence: CDR1 ENHRY, CDR2 SYGVKD. This CDR3 region has 13 residues. This CDR3 is CAISEYLGGEAFF. The CDR3 DNA sequence: TGTGCCATCAGTGAATATCTAGGAGGTGAAGCTTTCTTT.

This clonotype came up many times. This CDR3 reads CASSLWWQGAEAFF. The DNA for the CDR3 is TGTGCCAGCAGCTTATGGTGGCAGGGGGCAGAGGCTTTCTTT. The rearrangement links TRBV7-2 to TRBJ1-1; 8 positions agree with TRBD1. Per germline, CDR1 SGHTA and CDR2 FQGNSA. With 2 bases clipped from V and 11 bases from J, the junction kept 10 bases outside the gene matches. This CDR3 region has 14 residues.

This clonotype was recorded many times. The V call is TRBV12-3 or TRBV12-4, the J call TRBJ2-1, with TRBD1 identical over 8 bases. This CDR3 region has 14 residues. V was clipped by 4 bases and J by 5 bases; unmatched bases: 4. The CDR3 nucleotides read TGTGCCAGCAGTTGGACAGGGTCGGACAATGAGCAGTTCTTC. This gives the protein CASSWTGSDNEQFF.

This clonotype occurred many times. The chain recombines TRBV6-1 with TRBJ1-1; TRBD1 aligns across 8 bases. Germline CDR1 is MNHNS and CDR2 is SASEGT. The V and J ends lost 7 bases and 4 bases, in that order; junction bases with no gene match: 5. This CDR3 contains 13 residues. The CDR3 sequence: CASTLTGVTEAFF. The CDR3 DNA follows: TGTGCCAGCACCCTGACAGGGGTCACTGAAGCTTTCTTT.

The CDR3 here is CASSYGGISQPQHF. The CDR3 DNA sequence: TGTGCCAGCAGCTACGGGGGGATAAGTCAGCCCCAGCATTTT. The chain couples TRBV6-2 or TRBV6-3 to TRBJ1-5, with D possibly TRBD1 on 5 matching bases. This CDR3 has 14 amino acids. Germline V gene data show CDR1 as MNHEY and CDR2 as SVGEGT. V was cut by 6 bases and J by 6 bases, with 15 bases left in between.

This clonotype was counted ten times or more. CDR3 sequence reads: CASTGGVAGGHNEQFF. In DNA form, the CDR3 reads TGTGCCAGCACCGGGGGTGTAGCGGGGGGACACAATGAGCAGTTCTTC. The V gene is TRBV7-2, the J gene TRBJ2-1; 10 nucleotides agree with TRBD2. CDR1 is SGHTA, CDR2 FQGNSA, per germline. The CDR3 is 16 residues long. J lost 5 bases, V lost 7 bases, and 11 bases had no gene match.

V and J are TRBV7-8 and TRBJ2-5; 7 nucleotides match TRBD1. This CDR3 has 14 residues. Trimming at V came to 3 bases and at J to 4 bases, leaving 5 bases not matched to a gene. Looked up from germline, CDR1 is SGHVS and CDR2 is FQNEAQ. In nucleotides, the CDR3 is TGTGCCAGCAGCTTTAGGACAGGCGCAGAGACCCAGTACTTC. This encodes CASSFRTGAETQYF.

This clonotype was observed many times. CDR3 sequence (DNA): TGTGCCAGCAGCTTATCGGCGACAAAAACCTACAATGAGCAGTTCTTC. Translated: CASSLSATKTYNEQFF. The chain uses TRBV11-3 and TRBJ2-1; no clear D gene. This CDR3 comprises 16 residues. Germline CDR1 reads SGHNT; CDR2 reads YENEEA. Trimming left V 2 bases short and J 2 bases short, with 13 bases between.

The sample holds many counts of this clonotype. For the CDR3, the DNA is TGTGCCAGCAGCCAGGCTCACCCAGTAGATACGCAGTATTTT. Its protein product is CASSQAHPVDTQYF. The J gene is TRBJ2-3, the V gene TRBV7-8; D not resolved. Germline V gene sequence: CDR1 SGHVS, CDR2 FQNEAQ. The CDR3 length is 14 residues. Trimming took 5 bases from V and 5 from J, leaving 14 bases between them.

V usage is TRBV25-1 and J usage is TRBJ2-6; D gene unclear. Looked up from germline, CDR1 is MGHDK and CDR2 is SYGVNS. CDR3 length: 15 residues. V was trimmed by 8 bases and J by 0 bases, leaving 11 bases between them. The CDR3: CASSPAVSGANVLTF. The CDR3 DNA follows: TGTGCCAGCTCCCCCGCGGTCTCTGGGGCCAACGTCCTGACTTTC.

This clonotype was recorded many times. V gene TRBV4-3 combines with J gene TRBJ1-6, with 7 bases identical to TRBD1. The CDR3 length is 14 residues. CDR1 and CDR2 (germline): LGHNA, YSLEER. The trim removed 1 base at V and 7 bases at J, leaving 1 base unmatched. The CDR3 region is CASSQGQGNSPLHF. The CDR3 DNA sequence: TGCGCCAGCAGCCAAGGACAGGGAAATTCACCCCTCCACTTT.

This clonotype was seen many times. The chain combines TRBV20-1 with TRBJ1-4; D not resolved. The CDR3 covers 13 residues. The germline CDR1 and CDR2 sequences are DFQATT and SNEGSKA (reference sequence). The V gene lost 3 bases and the J gene lost 4 bases, with 9 bases spanning the gap. The CDR3 DNA is TGCAGTGCTAGTTCTGGGATTAATGAAAAACTGTTTTTT. Residues: CSASSGINEKLFF.

This clonotype was seen ten or more times. The chain joins TRBV11-1 to TRBJ2-1, with a possible D match to TRBD2 (5 bases). The V gene lost 3 bases and the J gene lost 14 bases, with 11 bases spanning the gap. Germline V gives CDR1 SGHAT, CDR2 FQDESV (reference sequence). CDR3 length: 11 amino acids. The CDR3 DNA sequence: TGTGCCAGCAGCTTGGGGAGTATCAAGTTCTTC. Protein product: CASSLGSIKFF.